One T cell receptor beta chain is described in this entry. Its antigen is currently unknown. This record comes from a study of cytomegalovirus exposure and HLA in healthy donors. Study background: A preliminary data release comprised roughly 80 million unique TCRs obtained from HLA-typed donors. Study observations and caveats: Most TCR sequences were seen very rarely across donors, but some public TCRs occurred in many.

Primers for the PCR totalled 60 Vbeta and 13 Jbeta. Original methodology: Unique TCR beta chains numbered roughly 83 million in a later analysis, with around 12 million shared. Measured with immunoSEQ multiplex PCR; TCRdb has only the in-frame clones, and not every one. The DNA was the basis for D and trimming; V, J and clone size are from that table. Among more than 90,000 clones listed, 81% were seen once. Germline V gives CDR1 GTSNPN, CDR2 SVGIG (reference sequence). This CDR3 is built from 16 residues. V was clipped by 1 base and J by 4 bases; unmatched bases: 6. The material sequenced was PBMCs. The chain has TRBV30 and TRBJ2-7; 14 positions agree with TRBD2. The sequence was obtained from a woman aged 70-85 years in good health and CMV-seropositive. The DNA for the CDR3 is TGTGCCTGGAGTGGCCATAGGACTAGCGGGAGGTACGAGCAGTACTTC. Amino acid sequence: CAWSGHRTSGRYEQYF.